This TCR beta chain was captured by sequencing in a study of cytomegalovirus exposure and HLA in healthy donors. A note on this clone: Antigen unknown.

Findings and limits, study-wide: Within an earlier analysis, most TCR beta V segments proved productive either about 90% or about 30% of the time.

Between the trimmed V and J ends, which lost 8 bases and 4 bases, there was a span of 14 bases. The germline gives CDR1 MNHNS, CDR2 SASEGT. The CDR3 has 14 amino acids. The study ran its PCR with 60 Vbeta and 13 Jbeta primers. The assay was immunoSEQ multiplex PCR, and TCRdb's table has in-frame clones only and misses some. The repertoire holds under 150,000 clones, approximately 80% seen once, with around 5% in the top ten. The sequenced material came from PBMCs. The chain links TRBV6-1 to TRBJ2-2; possibly TRBD2 for D (6 bases). This clonotype originated in a male donor in good health and CMV-seronegative. The CDR3 DNA reads TGTGCCAGCGGCCGGGGGTCGGGCACCGGGGAGCTGTTTTTT. Translated: CASGRGSGTGELFF.